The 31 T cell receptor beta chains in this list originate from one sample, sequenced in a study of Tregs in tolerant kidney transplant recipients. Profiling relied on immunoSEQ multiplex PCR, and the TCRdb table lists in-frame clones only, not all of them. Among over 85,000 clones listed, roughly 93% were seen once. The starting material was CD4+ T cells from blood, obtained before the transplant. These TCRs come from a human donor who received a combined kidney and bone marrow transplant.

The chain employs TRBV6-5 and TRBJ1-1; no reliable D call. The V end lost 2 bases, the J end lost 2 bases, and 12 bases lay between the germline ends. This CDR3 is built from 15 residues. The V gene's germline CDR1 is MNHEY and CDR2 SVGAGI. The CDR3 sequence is CASSYAPRLNTEAFF. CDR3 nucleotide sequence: TGTGCCAGCAGTTACGCTCCGCGACTTAACACTGAAGCTTTCTTT.

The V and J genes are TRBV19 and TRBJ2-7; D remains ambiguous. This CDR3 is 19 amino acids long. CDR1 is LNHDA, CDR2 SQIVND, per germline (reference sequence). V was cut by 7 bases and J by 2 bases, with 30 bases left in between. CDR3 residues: CASTPISEVSVGSPYEQYF. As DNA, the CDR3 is TGTGCCAGTACCCCTATCTCTGAGGTCTCCGTCGGTAGTCCCTACGAGCAGTACTTC. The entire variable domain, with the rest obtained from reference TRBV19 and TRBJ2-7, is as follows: DGGITQSPKYLFRKEGQNVTLSCEQNLNHDAMYWYRQDPGQGLRLIYYSQIVNDFQKGDIAEGYSVSREKKESFPLTVTSAQKNPTAFYLCASTPISEVSVGSPYEQYFGPGTRLTVT.

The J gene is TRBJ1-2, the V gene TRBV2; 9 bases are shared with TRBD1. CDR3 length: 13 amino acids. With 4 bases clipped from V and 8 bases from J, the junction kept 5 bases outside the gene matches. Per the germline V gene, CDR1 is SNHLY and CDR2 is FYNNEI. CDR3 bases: TGTGCCAGCAGTGTCCGGGACAGGGACGGCTACACCTTC. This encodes CASSVRDRDGYTF.

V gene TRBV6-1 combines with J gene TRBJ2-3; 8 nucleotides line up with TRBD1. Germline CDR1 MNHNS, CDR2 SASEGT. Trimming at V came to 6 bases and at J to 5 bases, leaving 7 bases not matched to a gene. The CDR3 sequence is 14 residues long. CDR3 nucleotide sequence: TGTGCCAGCAGCCAGGGGGCGTTGATAGATACGCAGTATTTT. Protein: CASSQGALIDTQYF.

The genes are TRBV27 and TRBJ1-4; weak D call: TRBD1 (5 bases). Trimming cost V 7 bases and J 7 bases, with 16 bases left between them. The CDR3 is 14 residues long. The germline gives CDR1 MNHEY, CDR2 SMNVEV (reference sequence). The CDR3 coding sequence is TGTGCCAGCACCATTCCGGGGGGGGGTGAAAAACTGTTTTTT. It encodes CASTIPGGGEKLFF.

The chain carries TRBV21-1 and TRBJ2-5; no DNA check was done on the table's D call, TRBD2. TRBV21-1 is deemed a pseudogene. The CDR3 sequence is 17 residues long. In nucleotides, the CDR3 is TGTGCCAGCAGCAAAGTGAGGCGGGGGGGATCCCAAGAGACCCAGTACTTC. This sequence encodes CASSKVRRGGSQETQYF.

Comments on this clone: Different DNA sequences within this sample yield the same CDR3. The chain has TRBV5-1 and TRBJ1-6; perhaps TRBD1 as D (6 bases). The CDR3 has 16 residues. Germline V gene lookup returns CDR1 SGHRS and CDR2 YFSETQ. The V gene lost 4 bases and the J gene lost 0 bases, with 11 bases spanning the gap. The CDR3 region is CASSPTGSSYNSPLHF. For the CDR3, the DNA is TGCGCCAGCAGCCCTACAGGGAGCTCCTATAATTCACCCCTCCACTTT.

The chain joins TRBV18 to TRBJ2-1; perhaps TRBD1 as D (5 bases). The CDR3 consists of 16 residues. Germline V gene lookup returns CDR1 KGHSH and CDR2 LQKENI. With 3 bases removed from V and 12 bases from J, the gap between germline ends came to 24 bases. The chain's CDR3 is CASSPPYSAISQGQFF. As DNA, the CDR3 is TGTGCCAGCTCACCTCCCTATTCTGCAATCAGTCAGGGGCAGTTCTTC.

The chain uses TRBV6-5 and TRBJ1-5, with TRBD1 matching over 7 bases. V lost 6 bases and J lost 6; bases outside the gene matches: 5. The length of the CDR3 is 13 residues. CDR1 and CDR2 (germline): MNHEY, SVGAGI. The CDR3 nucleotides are TGTGCCAGCAGAAGACAGGGCAGTCAGCCCCAGCATTTT. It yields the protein CASRRQGSQPQHF.

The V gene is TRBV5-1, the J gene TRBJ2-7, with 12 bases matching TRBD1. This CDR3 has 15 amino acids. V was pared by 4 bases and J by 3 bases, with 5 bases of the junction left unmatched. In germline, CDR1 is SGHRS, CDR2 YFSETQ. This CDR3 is CASSSGTGGNYEQYF. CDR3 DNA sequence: TGCGCCAGCAGCAGCGGGACAGGGGGCAACTACGAGCAGTACTTC.

The CDR3 loop reads CASSYSRVPGELFF. The DNA of the CDR3 is TGTGCCAGCAGTTACTCGAGGGTCCCCGGGGAGCTGTTTTTT. The V call is TRBV6-5, the J call TRBJ2-2, with a weak D call TRBD2 (5 bases). This CDR3 region has 14 residues. Germline V CDR1 and CDR2: MNHEY, SVGAGI. Deletions cut 0 bases from V and 6 bases from J, with 8 bases between.

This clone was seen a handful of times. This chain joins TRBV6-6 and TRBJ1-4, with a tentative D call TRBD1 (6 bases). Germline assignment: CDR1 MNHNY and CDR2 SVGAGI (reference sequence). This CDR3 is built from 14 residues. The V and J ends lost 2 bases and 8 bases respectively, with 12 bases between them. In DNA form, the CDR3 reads TGTGCCAGCAGTTACGTACAGGGTGAGGAAAAACTGTTTTTT. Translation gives CASSYVQGEEKLFF.

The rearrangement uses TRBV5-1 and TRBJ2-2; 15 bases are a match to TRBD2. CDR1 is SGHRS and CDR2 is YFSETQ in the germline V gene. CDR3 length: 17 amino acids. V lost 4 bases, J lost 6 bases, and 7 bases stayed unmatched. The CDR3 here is CASSLGLAGGSAGELFF. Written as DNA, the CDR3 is TGCGCCAGCAGCCTCGGACTAGCGGGAGGGTCCGCCGGGGAGCTGTTTTTT. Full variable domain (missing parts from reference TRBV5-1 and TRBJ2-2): KAGVTQTPRYLIKTRGQQVTLSCSPISGHRSVSWYQQTPGQGLQFLFEYFSETQRNKGNFPGRFSGRQFSNSRSEMNVSTLELGDSALYLCASSLGLAGGSAGELFFGEGSRLTVL.

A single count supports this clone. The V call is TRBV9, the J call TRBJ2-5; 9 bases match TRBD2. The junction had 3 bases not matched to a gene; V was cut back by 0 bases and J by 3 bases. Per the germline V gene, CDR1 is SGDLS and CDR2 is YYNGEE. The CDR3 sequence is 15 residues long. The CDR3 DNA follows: TGTGCCAGCAGCGTAGCGGTAGCGGGGGAAGAGACCCAGTACTTC. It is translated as CASSVAVAGEETQYF.

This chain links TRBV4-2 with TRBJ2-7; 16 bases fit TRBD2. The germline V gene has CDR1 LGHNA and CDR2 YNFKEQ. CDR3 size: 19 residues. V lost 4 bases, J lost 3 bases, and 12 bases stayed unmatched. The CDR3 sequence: CASSLRGLAGGPLNYEQYF. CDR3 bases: TGTGCCAGCAGCCTGCGGGGACTAGCGGGGGGGCCGCTTAACTACGAGCAGTACTTC.

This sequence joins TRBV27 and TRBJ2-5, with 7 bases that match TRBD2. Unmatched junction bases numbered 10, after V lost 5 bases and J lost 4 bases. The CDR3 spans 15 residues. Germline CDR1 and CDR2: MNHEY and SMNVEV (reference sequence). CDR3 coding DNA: TGTGCCAGCAGTCTGGGCGGGAGAGAAGGAGAGACCCAGTACTTC. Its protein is CASSLGGREGETQYF.

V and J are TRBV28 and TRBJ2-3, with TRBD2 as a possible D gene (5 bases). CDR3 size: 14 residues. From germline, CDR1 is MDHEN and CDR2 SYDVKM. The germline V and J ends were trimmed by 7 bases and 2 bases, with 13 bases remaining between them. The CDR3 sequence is CASKEGGFTDTQYF. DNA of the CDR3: TGTGCCAGCAAAGAGGGTGGGTTCACAGATACGCAGTATTTT.

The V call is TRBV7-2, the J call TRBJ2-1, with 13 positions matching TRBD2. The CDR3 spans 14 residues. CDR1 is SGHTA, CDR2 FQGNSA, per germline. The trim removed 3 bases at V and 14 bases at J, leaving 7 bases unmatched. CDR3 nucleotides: TGTGCCAGCAGCTTGAGGACTAGCGGGAGCCGAAAGTTCTTC. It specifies CASSLRTSGSRKFF.

The CDR3 bases are TGTGCCAGCAGTCCTGGACAGGGGGTATCCTACGAGCAGTACTTC. This sequence encodes CASSPGQGVSYEQYF. The gene calls are TRBV5-4 and TRBJ2-7; 10 bases match TRBD1. The CDR3 is 15 residues long. The V gene end was trimmed by 5 bases and the J gene end by 1 base; junction bases not matched to a gene: 6. CDR1 and CDR2 from the germline V gene are SGHNT and YYREEE (reference sequence).

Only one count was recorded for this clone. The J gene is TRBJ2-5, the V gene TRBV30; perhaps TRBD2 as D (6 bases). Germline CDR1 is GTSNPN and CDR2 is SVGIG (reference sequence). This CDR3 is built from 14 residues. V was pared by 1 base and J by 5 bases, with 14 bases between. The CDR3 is CAWSETVREETQYF. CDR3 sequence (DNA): TGTGCCTGGAGTGAGACCGTACGGGAGGAGACCCAGTACTTC.

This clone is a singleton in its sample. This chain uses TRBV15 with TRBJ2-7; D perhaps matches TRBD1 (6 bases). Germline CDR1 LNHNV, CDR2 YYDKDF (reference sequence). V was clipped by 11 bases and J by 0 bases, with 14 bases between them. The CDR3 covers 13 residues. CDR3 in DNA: TGTGCCGTTGGAAACAGGGACTCCTACGAGCAGTACTTC. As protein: CAVGNRDSYEQYF. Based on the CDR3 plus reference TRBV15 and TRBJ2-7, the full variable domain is DAMVIQNPRYQVTQFGKPVTLSCSQTLNHNVMYWYQQKSSQAPKLLFHYYDKDFNNEADTPDNFQSRRPNTSFCFLDIRSPGLGDTAMYLCAVGNRDSYEQYFGPGTRLTVT.

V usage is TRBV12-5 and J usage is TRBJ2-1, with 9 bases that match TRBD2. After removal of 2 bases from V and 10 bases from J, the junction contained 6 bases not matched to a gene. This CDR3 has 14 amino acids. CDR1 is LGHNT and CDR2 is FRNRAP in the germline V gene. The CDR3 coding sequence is TGTGCTAGTGGTTTGAGTCTAGCGGGACGAGAGCAGTTCTTC. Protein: CASGLSLAGREQFF.

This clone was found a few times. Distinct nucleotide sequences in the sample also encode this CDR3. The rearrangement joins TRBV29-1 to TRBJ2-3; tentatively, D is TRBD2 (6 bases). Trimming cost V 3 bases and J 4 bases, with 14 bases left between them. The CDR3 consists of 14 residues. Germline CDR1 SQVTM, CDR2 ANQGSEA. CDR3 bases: TGCAGCGTTGAGGGGGGTAGGGGAGCAGATACGCAGTATTTT. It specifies CSVEGGRGADTQYF.

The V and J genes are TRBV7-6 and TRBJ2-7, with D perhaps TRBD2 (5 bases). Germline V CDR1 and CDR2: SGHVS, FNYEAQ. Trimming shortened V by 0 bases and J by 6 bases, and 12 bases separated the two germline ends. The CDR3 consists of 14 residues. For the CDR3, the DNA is TGTGCCAGCAGCTTAGCGCAAGCAGCGGCCGAGCAGTACTTC. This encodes CASSLAQAAAEQYF.

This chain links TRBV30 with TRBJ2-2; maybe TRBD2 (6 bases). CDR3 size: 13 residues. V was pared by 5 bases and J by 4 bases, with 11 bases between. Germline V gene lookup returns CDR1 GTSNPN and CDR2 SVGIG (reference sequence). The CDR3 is CAWHGGGTGELFF. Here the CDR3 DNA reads TGTGCCTGGCACGGGGGAGGCACCGGGGAGCTGTTTTTT.

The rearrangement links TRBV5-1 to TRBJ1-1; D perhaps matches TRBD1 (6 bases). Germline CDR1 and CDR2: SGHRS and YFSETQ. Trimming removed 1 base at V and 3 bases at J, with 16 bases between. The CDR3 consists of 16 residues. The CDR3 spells CASSLTSGRGYTEAFF. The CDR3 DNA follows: TGCGCCAGCAGCTTGACCTCGGGCAGGGGATACACTGAAGCTTTCTTT.

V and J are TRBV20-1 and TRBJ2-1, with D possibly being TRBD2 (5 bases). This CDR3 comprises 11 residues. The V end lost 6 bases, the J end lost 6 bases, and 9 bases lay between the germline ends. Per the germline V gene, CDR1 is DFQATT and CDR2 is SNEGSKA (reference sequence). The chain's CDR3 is CSAGVSNEQFF. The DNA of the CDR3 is TGCAGTGCGGGAGTTTCCAATGAGCAGTTCTTC.

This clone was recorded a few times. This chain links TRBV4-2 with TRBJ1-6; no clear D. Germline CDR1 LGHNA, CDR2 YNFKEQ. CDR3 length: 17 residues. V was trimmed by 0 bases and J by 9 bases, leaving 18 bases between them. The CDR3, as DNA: TGTGCCAGCAGCCAAGAATGGGGTGCGGGAAGTCGTTCACCCCTCCACTTT. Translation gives CASSQEWGAGSRSPLHF.

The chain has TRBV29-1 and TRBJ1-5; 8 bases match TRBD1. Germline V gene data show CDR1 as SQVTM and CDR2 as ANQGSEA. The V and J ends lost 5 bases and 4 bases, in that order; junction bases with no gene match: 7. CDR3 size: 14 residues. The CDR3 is CSVSGQGINQPQHF. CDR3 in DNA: TGCAGCGTTTCCGGACAGGGAATTAATCAGCCCCAGCATTTT.

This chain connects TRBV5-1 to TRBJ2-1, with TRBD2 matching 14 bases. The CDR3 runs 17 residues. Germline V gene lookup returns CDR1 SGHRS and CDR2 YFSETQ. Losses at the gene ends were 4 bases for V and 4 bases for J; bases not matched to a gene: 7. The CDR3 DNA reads TGCGCCAGCAGCCCGGTAGGACTAGCGGGGGGTTACAATGAGCAGTTCTTC. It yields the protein CASSPVGLAGGYNEQFF.

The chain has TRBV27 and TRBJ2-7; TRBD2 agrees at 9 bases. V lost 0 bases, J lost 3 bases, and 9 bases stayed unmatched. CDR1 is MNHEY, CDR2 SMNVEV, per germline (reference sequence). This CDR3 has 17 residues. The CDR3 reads CASSLSPGTSNFYEQYF. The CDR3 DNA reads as TGTGCCAGCAGTTTATCTCCCGGGACTAGCAACTTCTACGAGCAGTACTTC.